In this sample, the clone carrying this T cell receptor beta chain turned up a few times. This CDR3 spans 14 amino acids. The V and J ends lost 5 bases and 4 bases respectively, with 14 bases between them. Germline assignment: CDR1 MNHEY and CDR2 SVGAGI. PCR used 60 Vbeta primers and 13 Jbeta primers. Sequenced by immunoSEQ multiplex PCR; TCRdb stores in-frame clones only, minus some. The table lists around 200,000 clones, around 85% of them singletons, with 3% to 4.5% in the top ten. This record belongs to a study of cytomegalovirus exposure and HLA in healthy donors. About the study: Genetic ancestry analysis placed approximately 79% of the 398 donors that were genotyped in the Caucasian-associated cluster.

The clonotype originates from a man aged 45-65 years in good health and CMV-seronegative. The sample consisted of PBMCs. The chain links TRBV6-5 to TRBJ1-1; maybe TRBD1 (6 bases). The CDR3 DNA sequence: TGTGCCAGCAGTCGCGAAGGGGGGGGCACTGAAGCTTTCTTT. It is translated as CASSREGGGTEAFF.